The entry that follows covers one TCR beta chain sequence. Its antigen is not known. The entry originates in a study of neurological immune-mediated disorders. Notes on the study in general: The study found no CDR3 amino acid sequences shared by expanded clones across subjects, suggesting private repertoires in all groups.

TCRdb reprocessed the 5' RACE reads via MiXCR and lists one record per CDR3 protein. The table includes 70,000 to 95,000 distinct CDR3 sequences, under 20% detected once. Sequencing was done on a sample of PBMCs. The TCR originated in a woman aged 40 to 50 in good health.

CDR3 sequence reads: CASSTWVGEAFF. Written as DNA, the CDR3 is TGTGCCAGCTCCACTTGGGTCGGTGAAGCTTTCTTT. The V gene is TRBV18, the J gene TRBJ1-1; D gene ambiguous. Germline V lookup: CDR1 KGHSH, CDR2 LQKENI. V dropped 6 bases and J dropped 7 bases, with 12 bases sitting between them. The CDR3 contains 12 residues.